This is a list of T cell receptor beta chains from one sample in a study of blood T cell repertoires in COVID-19. Profiled with immunoSEQ multiplex PCR; TCRdb holds only in-frame clones, not every one. The table shows 87,000 or so clones, with around 84% occurring only once. Sequenced sample: peripheral blood. Receptors originate from a woman of 80 years or more in a cohort sampled during active or convalescent COVID-19. The CDR3 runs from the conserved cysteine through the conserved F or W. D genes are given only for firm matches. The size field is filled for only some rows; it gives once, few, many or a size class.

d_call j_call clone_size v_call cdr3_aa cdr3_nt
- TRBJ1-6 - TRBV7-9 CASSPQGSSYNSPLHF TGTGCCAGCAGCCCACAGGGTAGTTCCTATAATTCACCCCTCCACTTT
TRBD2 TRBJ2-7 few TRBV10-3 CAIRRTSGRPGELEQYF TGTGCCATCAGGAGGACTAGCGGGAGGCCCGGGGAGCTCGAGCAGTACTTC
- TRBJ2-5 - TRBV14 CASSIGGEWGETQYF TGTGCCAGCTCAATTGGAGGGGAGTGGGGAGAGACCCAGTACTTC
TRBD1 TRBJ1-2 few TRBV30 CAWSGDRGFWRGYTF TGTGCCTGGAGTGGGGACAGGGGGTTTTGGCGAGGCTACACCTTC
TRBD2 TRBJ2-1 - TRBV9 CASSVVRAGGYNEQFF TGTGCCAGCAGCGTAGTCAGGGCGGGAGGCTACAATGAGCAGTTCTTC
- TRBJ2-3 - TRBV10-2 CASSPRDSRLDTQYF TGCGCCAGCAGCCCCCGGGACTCCCGATTAGATACGCAGTATTTT
TRBD1 TRBJ2-3 - TRBV6-1 CASSEHLSGGKDTQYF TGTGCCAGCAGTGAACACCTCTCAGGGGGCAAAGATACGCAGTATTTT
TRBD2 TRBJ2-7 - TRBV6-1 CASSEVWTSGRAYEQYF TGTGCCAGCAGTGAAGTGTGGACTAGCGGGAGGGCCTACGAGCAGTACTTC
- TRBJ2-1 - TRBV21-1 CASSSRQGNSPYNEQFF TGTGCCAGCAGCTCGCGGCAGGGGAACAGCCCCTACAATGAGCAGTTCTTC
- TRBJ1-2 few TRBV24-1 CATSAHGTNYGYTF TGTGCCACCAGTGCCCACGGGACTAACTATGGCTACACCTTC
TRBD1 TRBJ1-4 - TRBV10-3 CAIGTGVNEKLFF TGTGCCATCGGGACAGGCGTTAATGAAAAACTGTTTTTT
TRBD2 TRBJ2-1 - TRBV24-1 CATSDRTSGSYNEQFF TGTGCCACCAGTGATCGGACTAGCGGGAGCTACAATGAGCAGTTCTTC
- TRBJ1-2 once TRBV29-1 CSVEEAEGLSGYTF TGCAGCGTTGAAGAGGCGGAGGGTCTGAGTGGCTACACCTTC
TRBD1 TRBJ1-2 - TRBV7-9 CASSAVQGWGSYGYTF TGTGCCAGCAGCGCCGTACAGGGGTGGGGTAGTTATGGCTACACCTTC
- TRBJ2-3 once TRBV7-9 CASSTSSLYTDTQYF TGTGCCAGCAGCACCTCTAGCCTGTACACAGATACGCAGTATTTT
TRBD1 TRBJ1-2 - TRBV19 CASSPGTGVDYGYTF TGTGCCAGTAGTCCAGGGACAGGGGTGGACTATGGCTACACCTTC
TRBD1 TRBJ1-2 - TRBV6-5 CASTLGTVSNYGYTF TGTGCCAGCACCTTAGGGACAGTTTCTAACTATGGCTACACCTTC
TRBD2 TRBJ2-1 - TRBV11-3 CASSLNPASGPGEQFF TGTGCCAGCAGCTTAAACCCGGCTAGCGGTCCCGGCGAGCAGTTCTTC
TRBD2 TRBJ2-2 - TRBV19 CASSGTSSTGELFF TGTGCCAGTAGTGGGACTAGTTCCACCGGGGAGCTGTTTTTT
TRBD1 TRBJ2-1 - TRBV6-4 CASSSGTGGTNEQFF TGTGCCAGCAGTTCCGGGACAGGGGGGACCAATGAGCAGTTCTTC
TRBD2 TRBJ2-7 - TRBV30 CALNLLAGGREQYF TGTGCCTTAAACCTCTTAGCGGGAGGAAGAGAGCAGTACTTC
- TRBJ2-1 - TRBV7-3 CASSPTGAYNEQFF TGTGCCAGCAGTCCCACGGGAGCCTACAATGAGCAGTTCTTC
TRBD2 TRBJ2-4 - TRBV5-1 CASSLDVGRDIQYF TGCGCCAGCAGCTTGGATGTAGGGAGGGACATTCAGTACTTC
- TRBJ2-2 - TRBV11-3 CASSPEGQGELFF TGTGCCAGCAGCCCAGAAGGACAGGGGGAGCTGTTTTTT
TRBD1 TRBJ2-1 once TRBV11-3 CASSPITGGYNEQFF TGTGCCAGCAGCCCGATAACAGGGGGTTACAATGAGCAGTTCTTC
- TRBJ1-2 - TRBV9 CASSGRSPQRFYGYTF TGTGCCAGCAGCGGCCGAAGTCCACAGAGATTCTATGGCTACACCTTC
TRBD2 TRBJ2-2 - TRBV2 CASSTTSGANTGELFF TGTGCCAGCAGCACTACTAGCGGGGCGAACACCGGGGAGCTGTTTTTT
- TRBJ2-4 - TRBV2 CASSEAQRLSMNIQYF TGTGCCAGCAGTGAAGCGCAGCGACTTAGCATGAACATTCAGTACTTC
TRBD1 TRBJ1-3 - TRBV30 CAWGAGGNSGNTIYF TGTGCCTGGGGGGCAGGGGGCAACTCTGGAAACACCATATATTTT
- TRBJ1-1 - TRBV11-3 CASSFIPGTEAFF TGTGCCAGCAGCTTTATTCCGGGCACTGAAGCTTTCTTT
TRBD1 TRBJ2-7 - TRBV28 CASSAWTGGPYEQYF TGTGCCAGCAGTGCCTGGACAGGGGGCCCCTACGAGCAGTACTTC
- TRBJ1-2 - TRBV18 CASSPTQGIVNYGYTF TGTGCCAGCTCACCAACACAGGGAATCGTGAACTATGGCTACACCTTC
TRBD2 TRBJ2-5 - TRBV5-1 CASSLLAAKETQYF TGCGCCAGCAGCTTGCTAGCGGCAAAAGAGACCCAGTACTTC
- TRBJ2-1 - TRBV2 CASSDGGIIHEQFF TGTGCCAGCAGTGATGGAGGGATTATCCATGAGCAGTTCTTC
TRBD2 TRBJ2-2 - TRBV7-2 CASSPRLAANTGELFF TGTGCCAGCAGCCCAAGACTAGCGGCGAACACCGGGGAGCTGTTTTTT
- TRBJ1-3 - TRBV28 CASLTDHGNTIYF TGTGCCAGCCTGACAGATCACGGAAACACCATATATTTT
- TRBJ1-1 - TRBV27 CASSLQGGTEAFF TGTGCCAGCAGTTTACAGGGAGGCACTGAAGCTTTCTTT
- TRBJ1-2 - TRBV20-1 CSALFDYGYTF TGCAGTGCTCTTTTTGACTATGGCTACACCTTC
TRBD2 TRBJ2-3 - TRBV19 CASSMGPTSGSSTDTQYF TGTGCCAGTAGTATGGGACCGACTAGCGGCTCTAGCACAGATACGCAGTATTTT
TRBD1 TRBJ2-3 - TRBV19 CASIGQGSSTDTQYF TGTGCCAGTATTGGACAGGGGTCGAGCACAGATACGCAGTATTTT
TRBD2 TRBJ2-1 few TRBV5-6 CASSLVAGSYNEQFF TGTGCCAGCAGCTTGGTAGCGGGATCCTACAATGAGCAGTTCTTC
- TRBJ1-5 - TRBV27 CASSFQAGRPQHF TGTGCCAGCAGTTTTCAAGCTGGGCGGCCCCAGCATTTT
TRBD2 TRBJ2-3 - TRBV11-2 CASKVSGRSTDTQYF TGTGCCAGCAAGGTTAGCGGGAGAAGCACAGATACGCAGTATTTT